The sequence of this T cell receptor beta chain was determined in a study of OX40 agonist ivuxolimab in advanced cancers. Study-level background: The costimulatory receptor OX40 (CD134) was targeted by ivuxolimab, a fully human IgG2 agonistic monoclonal antibody. The purpose of peripheral TCRbeta sequencing was to test whether ivuxolimab changed TCR sequence diversity and led to clonal T-cell expansion. Patients were allowed to have had prior anti-PD-1, anti-PD-L1 or anti-CTLA-4 therapy, and more than 30% of the dose-escalation patients had previously received checkpoint inhibitors. Intravenous ivuxolimab was administered to patients every 2 weeks at six dose levels: 0.01, 0.1, 0.3, 1.5, 3 and 10 mg/kg. Of the 50 to 55 dose-escalation patients, hepatocellular carcinoma was present in approximately 20, melanoma in around 15, renal cell carcinoma in 9 and head and neck cancer in 9. Partial responses occurred in three dose-escalation patients, of whom one had hepatocellular carcinoma and two had cutaneous melanoma. The monotherapy dose-escalation portion (N ≈ 52 patients) of the phase I ivuxolimab trial is reported in the paper. A male proportion of around 80% and a mean age of approximately 60 years, ranging from about 23 to 79, were recorded for the dose-escalation cohort.

V is clipped by 5 bases and J by 2 bases, and the sequence between their germline boundaries is 6 bases long. The CDR3 covers 12 residues, taking in both the cysteine and the phenylalanine. This entry keeps only the CDR3 DNA: 36 bases, framed from base 1. CDR1 and CDR2 are drawn from the germline V gene: MNHNS, SASEGT. For sequencing of the TCRbeta CDR3 region, genomic DNA was extracted from the sorted cells. The immunoSEQ Assay was used to sequence the TCRbeta CDR3 regions. TCRdb carries this immuneACCESS record with in-frame sequences only. Its versions omit some clonotypes, under half of them owing to an unresolved V gene in the studies checked, with the rest unexplained. The sample has roughly 67,000 clones on record, approximately 91% of them singletons. Around 0.8% of the sample is taken by the ten largest. The investigation overall reported the following: Which antigens the clonally expanded peripheral T cells were specific for was not determined. In the 0.1-3.0 mg/kg groups, partial responders had among the lowest normalized peripheral clonal expansion, particularly in CD8+ T cells. Low levels of normalized T-cell clonal expansion were also seen in some nonresponding patients. On average, CD8+ T cells showed more expanded clones than CD4+ T cells after ivuxolimab. At doses from 0.1 to 3.0 mg/kg, clonal expansion was seen in both CD4+ and CD8+ blood T cells between baseline and week 6.

About this clone: Its specific antigen is unknown. Per-base quality was not reported, and no clone a single base away is much larger than it.

The trial excluded patients who had a history of autoimmune disease or who were on systemic immunosuppression. In every dose cohort, peripheral blood was drawn for TCR sequencing at baseline, cycle 4 day 1, and cycle 7 day 1. The samples were drawn from a first-in-human, open-label, multicenter phase I dose-escalation trial of ivuxolimab. Adults with locally advanced or metastatic head and neck squamous cell, hepatocellular, melanoma or renal cell carcinoma were enrolled in the trial. Before TCR sequencing, CD4+ T cells and CD8+ T cells from peripheral blood were sorted into separate populations. The material sequenced was CD4+ or CD8+ T cells sorted from blood, taken in a trial of the OX40 agonist ivuxolimab. The TCR comes from an adult with an advanced solid tumor such as melanoma, head and neck, liver or kidney cancer. The chain uses TRBV6-1 and TRBJ2-5; the D segment cannot be called with confidence. The nucleotide sequence is given as TGTGCCAGCAGTCCGGTACAAGAGACCCAGTACTTC. It codes for CASSPVQETQYF.